Below are 11 T cell receptor beta chains sequenced from a single sample in a study of blood T cell repertoires in COVID-19. Method: immunoSEQ multiplex PCR; TCRdb's copy keeps in-frame clones and lacks some. The sample lists 250,000 to 300,000 clones; around 80% were seen once. Sequenced: PBMCs or T cells enriched from blood (not recorded which). Receptors originate from a man in his thirties or forties with acute COVID-19.

The chain recombines TRBV9 with TRBJ2-1, with 10 positions matching TRBD2. CDR1 and CDR2 (germline): SGDLS, YYNGEE. Trimming took 0 bases from V and 0 from J; bases not matched to a gene: 3. The CDR3 totals 17 residues. The CDR3 protein is CASSVGASGGSYNEQFF. The CDR3 region has the DNA TGTGCCAGCAGCGTAGGAGCTAGCGGGGGCTCCTACAATGAGCAGTTCTTC. The variable domain in full, completed from reference TRBV9 and TRBJ2-1, reads DSGVTQTPKHLITATGQRVTLRCSPRSGDLSVYWYQQSLDQGLQFLIQYYNGEERAKGNILERFSAQQFPDLHSELNLSSLELGDSALYFCASSVGASGGSYNEQFFGPGTRLTVL.

The genes are TRBV19 and TRBJ1-5, with a weak D call TRBD1 (5 bases). Trimming shortened V by 8 bases and J by 4 bases, and 18 bases separated the two germline ends. The CDR3 has 15 residues. Germline CDR1 and CDR2: LNHDA and SQIVND (reference sequence). The CDR3 region has the DNA TGTGCCAGTCATCCGGGGGACGTGTGGAATCAGCCCCAGCATTTT. It codes for CASHPGDVWNQPQHF.

The rearrangement joins TRBV2 to TRBJ1-5; 10 nucleotides align to TRBD1. V dropped 5 bases and J dropped 4; count of bases not matched to a gene: 2. Germline assignment: CDR1 SNHLY and CDR2 FYNNEI. The CDR3 is 14 amino acids. CDR3 in amino acids: CASSRTGGNQPQHF. The CDR3 DNA reads as TGTGCCAGCAGTAGGACAGGGGGAAATCAGCCCCAGCATTTT.

In this sample, this clone turned up a few times. The V and J genes are TRBV5-5 and TRBJ1-1; 7 bases are shared with TRBD1. V lost 3 bases to trimming and J lost 4 bases; unmatched junction nucleotides: 6. This CDR3 spans 14 amino acids. The germline V gene encodes CDR1 SGHKS and CDR2 YYEKEE (reference sequence). Here the CDR3 DNA reads TGTGCCAGCAGCTCTAAGACAGGGCTCACTGAAGCTTTCTTT. Translating gives CASSSKTGLTEAFF. Complete variable domain (other parts from reference TRBV5-5 and TRBJ1-1): DAGVTQSPTHLIKTRGQQVTLRCSPISGHKSVSWYQQVLGQGPQFIFQYYEKEERGRGNFPDRFSARQFPNYSSELNVNALLLGDSALYLCASSSKTGLTEAFFGQGTRLTVV.

This clone was picked up one time. The CDR3 protein is CASSLWGVTEAFF. DNA for the CDR3: TGTGCCAGCAGCTTGTGGGGGGTCACTGAAGCTTTCTTT. The chain combines TRBV11-3 with TRBJ1-1, with D perhaps matching TRBD1 (5 bases). Germline V gene sequence: CDR1 SGHNT, CDR2 YENEEA. Trimming removed 3 bases at V and 4 bases at J, with 9 bases between. The CDR3 has 13 residues.

The chain couples TRBV7-3 to TRBJ1-1; D gene ambiguous. Trimming shortened V by 4 bases and J by 1 base, and 7 bases separated the two germline ends. The CDR3 length is 13 residues. The germline V gene encodes CDR1 SGHTA and CDR2 FQGTGA. The CDR3 region has the DNA TGTGCCAGCAGCTCGCAGGAGAACACTGAAGCTTTCTTT. It is translated as CASSSQENTEAFF.

The chain is built from TRBV9 and TRBJ1-2; TRBD1 agrees at 7 bases. CDR1 and CDR2 (germline): SGDLS, YYNGEE. V dropped 0 bases and J dropped 1; count of bases not matched to a gene: 0. This CDR3 has 14 residues. In nucleotides, the CDR3 is TGTGCCAGCAGCGTAGGGGACAGTAACTATGGCTACACCTTC. Protein product: CASSVGDSNYGYTF.

J is TRBJ1-3 and V is TRBV11-3; 8 bases are a match to TRBD1. V shed 5 bases and J 2 bases; nucleotides not matched to a gene: 5. The germline V gene has CDR1 SGHNT and CDR2 YENEEA. This CDR3 has 15 amino acids. For the CDR3, the DNA is TGTGCCAGCAGCGTAACAGGGGGAGCTGGAAACACCATATATTTT. Its translation is CASSVTGGAGNTIYF.

This rearrangement joins TRBV7-8 to TRBJ2-1; D gene ambiguous. The CDR3 runs to 15 residues. The germline gives CDR1 SGHVS, CDR2 FQNEAQ. Between the trimmed V and J ends, which lost 4 bases and 6 bases, there was a span of 16 bases. Here the CDR3 reads CASSSGFPAGNEQFF. CDR3 DNA sequence: TGTGCCAGCAGCTCCGGGTTCCCTGCTGGCAATGAGCAGTTCTTC.

The sample holds a few counts of this clone. V usage is TRBV6-5 and J usage is TRBJ2-1; D ambiguous. The V end lost 8 bases, the J end lost 6 bases, and 20 bases lay between the germline ends. CDR1 and CDR2 from the germline V gene are MNHEY and SVGAGI. The CDR3 runs to 15 residues. The CDR3, as DNA: TGTGCCAGCCTTCGACGCGCAAGCGTATCCAATGAGCAGTTCTTC. Its translation: CASLRRASVSNEQFF.

The rearrangement uses TRBV18 and TRBJ2-7; 8 nucleotides agree with TRBD2. Germline loops: CDR1 KGHSH, CDR2 LQKENI. With V trimmed by 3 bases and J by 0 bases, 22 bases remained unmatched. The CDR3 spans 21 residues. Here the CDR3 DNA reads TGTGCCAGCTCACCTTCAAATCTTAGAACTCCGGGACTAGGCCCCTCCTACGAGCAGTACGTC. This gives the protein CASSPSNLRTPGLGPSYEQYV.